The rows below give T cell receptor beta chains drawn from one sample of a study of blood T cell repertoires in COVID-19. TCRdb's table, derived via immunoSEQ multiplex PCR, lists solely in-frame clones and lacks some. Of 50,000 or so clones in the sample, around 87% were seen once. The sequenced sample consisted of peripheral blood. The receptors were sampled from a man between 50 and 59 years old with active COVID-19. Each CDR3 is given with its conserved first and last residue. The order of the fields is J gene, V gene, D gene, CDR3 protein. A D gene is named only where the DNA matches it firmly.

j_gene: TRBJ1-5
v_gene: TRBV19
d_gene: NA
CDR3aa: CASSNLGRDWPQHF

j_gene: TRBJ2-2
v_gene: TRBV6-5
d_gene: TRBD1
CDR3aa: CASPGQRNTGELFF

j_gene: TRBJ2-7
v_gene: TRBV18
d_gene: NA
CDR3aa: CASSPPAGNEQYF

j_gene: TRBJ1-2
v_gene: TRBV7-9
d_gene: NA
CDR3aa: CASSLERAGNYGYTF

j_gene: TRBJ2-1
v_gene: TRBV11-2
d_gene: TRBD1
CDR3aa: CASSLDRTGYNEQFF

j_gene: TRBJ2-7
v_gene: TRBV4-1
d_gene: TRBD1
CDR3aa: CASSQNPTGGYYEQYF

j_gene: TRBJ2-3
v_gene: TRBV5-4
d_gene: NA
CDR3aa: CASSLAPGDTQYF

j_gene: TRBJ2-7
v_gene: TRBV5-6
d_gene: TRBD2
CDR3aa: CASSPWAGGRYEQYF

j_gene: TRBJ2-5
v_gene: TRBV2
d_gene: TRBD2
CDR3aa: CASSEVRAGGSQETQYF

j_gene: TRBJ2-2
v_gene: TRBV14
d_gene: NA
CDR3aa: CAARSPGELFF

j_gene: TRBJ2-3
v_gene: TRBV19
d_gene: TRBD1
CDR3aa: CASSPIPQGLSRTDTQYF

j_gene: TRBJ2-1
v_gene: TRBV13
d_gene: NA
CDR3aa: CASSLGLNYNEQFF

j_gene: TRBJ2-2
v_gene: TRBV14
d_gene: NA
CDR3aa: CASSQVLGDSTGELFF

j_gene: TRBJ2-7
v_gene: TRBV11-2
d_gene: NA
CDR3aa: CASSITGGRMYEQYF

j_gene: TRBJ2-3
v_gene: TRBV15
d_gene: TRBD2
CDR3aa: CATSPRTSGRPDTQYF